This is a list of T cell receptor beta chains from one sample in a study of blood T cells in healthy people across ages. A single record per CDR3 protein comes from TCRdb applying MiXCR to the 5' RACE reads. Of about 1.6 million distinct CDR3 sequences detected, about 32% appear once; the ten largest clones hold approximately 10%. The sequencing input was blood. The receptors come from a woman in her twenties or thirties in good health. Both conserved end residues are part of each CDR3. Fields, in order: clone size, V gene, J gene, D gene, CDR3 protein, CDR3 DNA. The D gene is left open where the match is weak. Size is omitted from some rows. Given values are once, few, many or a class for expanded clones.

>.|TRBV11-1|TRBJ2-7|.
CASSKEGFYEQYF
TGTGCCAGCAGCAAGGAGGGTTTCTACGAGCAGTACTTC
>.|TRBV7-3|TRBJ2-1|TRBD2
CASSPAAGVHDNEQFF
TGTGCCAGCAGCCCAGCAGCGGGGGTCCATGACAATGAGCAGTTCTTC
>few|TRBV3-1|TRBJ1-5|.
CASSQEGGQYSNQPQHF
TGTGCCAGCAGCCAAGAAGGAGGGCAGTATAGCAATCAGCCCCAGCATTTT
>.|TRBV7-7|TRBJ2-5|.
CASSPRAGVETQYF
TGTGCCAGCAGCCCAAGGGCAGGGGTCGAGACCCAGTACTTC
>once|TRBV18|TRBJ2-3|TRBD1
CASSPPTGQGLTDTQYF
TGTGCCAGCTCACCACCGACGGGACAGGGGTTGACAGATACGCAGTATTTT
>.|TRBV9|TRBJ1-2|.
CASSVDLSYGYTF
TGTGCCAGCAGCGTAGACTTGAGCTATGGCTACACCTTC
>few|TRBV6-1|TRBJ2-5|TRBD2
CASSPSTSVRETQYF
TGTGCCAGCAGCCCCTCGACTAGCGTGAGAGAGACCCAGTACTTC
>.|TRBV27|TRBJ1-6|.
CASSGGVPDSPLHF
TGTGCCAGCAGCGGGGGTGTTCCGGATTCACCCCTCCACTTT
>few|TRBV9|TRBJ1-1|.
CASSKKGGGTEAFF
TGTGCCAGCAGCAAAAAAGGGGGGGGCACTGAAGCTTTCTTT
>.|TRBV7-2|TRBJ2-7|TRBD2
CASSPNSGGPPYEQYF
TGTGCCAGCAGCCCAAATAGCGGGGGTCCGCCTTACGAGCAGTACTTC
>few|TRBV20-1|TRBJ2-5|.
CSARRRLETQYF
TGCAGTGCTAGAAGGCGGTTGGAGACCCAGTACTTC
>.|TRBV20-1|TRBJ1-4|TRBD1
CSARDYRGLKEKLFF
TGCAGTGCTAGAGACTACAGGGGTTTAAAAGAAAAACTGTTTTTT
>.|TRBV6-1|TRBJ1-5|.
CASRDPGANQPQHF
TGTGCCAGCAGGGATCCGGGGGCAAATCAGCCCCAGCATTTT
>.|TRBV5-1|TRBJ2-7|TRBD2
CASSPGGALGDEQYF
TGCGCCAGCAGCCCCGGGGGGGCGTTGGGCGACGAGCAGTACTTC
>.|TRBV4-1|TRBJ2-7|.
CASSQEPRFEQYF
TGCGCCAGCAGCCAAGAACCGAGATTCGAGCAGTACTTC
>.|TRBV9|TRBJ2-7|TRBD1
CASSGGTGAHEQYF
TGTGCCAGCAGTGGCGGGACAGGGGCCCACGAGCAGTACTTC
>many|TRBV29-1|TRBJ2-5|.
CSVEDDVDQETQYF
TGCAGCGTTGAAGACGATGTGGACCAAGAGACCCAGTACTTC
>many|TRBV6-5|TRBJ2-5|.
CASSSALGQFMVTQYF
TGTGCCAGCAGCTCCGCCCTCGGACAGTTTATGGTGACCCAGTACTTC
>.|TRBV21-1|TRBJ1-6|.
CASVSGREGPDSYNSPLHF
TGTGCCAGCGTAAGTGGGAGAGAGGGGCCAGACTCCTATAATTCACCCCTCCACTTT
>many|TRBV5-5|TRBJ1-5|.
CASSPTSWSNQPQHF
TGTGCCAGCAGCCCGACCAGTTGGAGCAATCAGCCCCAGCATTTT
>few|TRBV18|TRBJ1-2|TRBD1
CASSQQRQGANGYTF
TGTGCCAGCTCACAACAAAGACAGGGTGCAAATGGCTACACCTTC
>.|TRBV5-1|TRBJ2-5|.
CASSLAPKSAGQETQYF
TGCGCCAGCAGCTTGGCCCCCAAGTCCGCGGGCCAAGAGACCCAGTACTTC
>few|TRBV27|TRBJ2-3|.
CASSSRGFTDTQYF
TGTGCCAGCAGTTCTCGGGGTTTCACAGATACGCAGTATTTT
>.|TRBV5-1|TRBJ2-3|.
CASSPSLTGMSTDTQYF
TGCGCCAGCAGCCCTTCCTTAACAGGGATGAGCACAGATACGCAGTATTTT
>.|TRBV5-1|TRBJ2-3|.
CASSPGREDTQYF
TGCGCCAGCAGCCCGGGCCGGGAGGATACGCAGTATTTT
>many|TRBV10-3|TRBJ1-1|.
CAISGPGGQAFF
TGTGCCATCAGTGGGCCGGGAGGCCAGGCTTTCTTT
>few|TRBV11-1|TRBJ2-1|TRBD2
CASSSPGLAAYNEQFF
TGTGCCAGCAGCTCACCGGGACTAGCTGCTTACAATGAGCAGTTCTTC
>few|TRBV20-1|TRBJ2-7|.
CSALPGRTDEQYF
TGCAGTGCTCTTCCAGGGCGAACGGACGAGCAGTACTTC
>few|TRBV5-1|TRBJ2-5|TRBD2
CASSSGSSHQETQYF
TGCGCCAGCAGCAGCGGGAGTAGCCACCAAGAGACCCAGTACTTC
>few|TRBV7-3|TRBJ2-3|TRBD2
CASSLIAGVTDTQYF
TGTGCCAGCAGCTTAATTGCGGGGGTAACAGATACGCAGTATTTT
>few|TRBV5-1|TRBJ1-2|TRBD1
CASGGTGAVDGYTF
TGCGCCAGCGGGGGGACAGGGGCTGTTGATGGCTACACCTTC
>few|TRBV5-1|TRBJ2-5|TRBD1
CASSPPPQGAETQYF
TGCGCCAGCAGCCCCCCTCCACAGGGGGCCGAGACCCAGTACTTC
>few|TRBV6-6|TRBJ2-7|.
CASRDRTEGSGEQYF
TGTGCCAGCAGGGATAGGACAGAGGGGTCGGGAGAGCAGTACTTC
>few|TRBV4-1|TRBJ1-1|TRBD1
CASSQDPVTGWVENTEAFF
TGCGCCAGCAGCCAAGATCCGGTGACAGGGTGGGTTGAGAACACTGAAGCTTTCTTT
>.|TRBV9|TRBJ1-2|TRBD1
CASSPEGTEPIYGYTF
TGTGCCAGCAGCCCAGAAGGGACAGAGCCCATCTATGGCTACACCTTC